This is a list of T cell receptor beta chains from one sample in a study of cytomegalovirus exposure and HLA in healthy donors. Profiling relied on immunoSEQ multiplex PCR, and the TCRdb table lists in-frame clones only, not all of them. The sample holds under 200,000 clones, roughly 83% seen once. Sample: PBMCs. The source is a boy aged 2 to 9 in good health and CMV-seronegative. Each CDR3 is given with its conserved first and last residue.

>TRBV23-1
CANPDRDRSYNEQFF
>TRBV21-1
CASSKVGTGDPDTQYF
>TRBV10-3
CAISETGTSNTGELFF
>TRBV5-4
CASSFRLAGGPTDTQYF
>TRBV12-2
CASRAEGSIDNFSGANVLTF
>TRBV9
CASSAASSGRGYNEQFF
>TRBV4-1
CASSQVYRTSGRAGEQYF
>TRBV7-8
CASSSGQLTSTSGNTIYF
>TRBV27
CASRGAGLNEQYF
>TRBV30
CAWSVKGVKPYEQYF
>TRBV18
CASSPFRDRLNGYTF
>TRBV5-6
CASSPTGGTVNEKLFF
>TRBV5-1
CASSGQGGETQYF
>TRBV5-1
CASSLEGGGTEAFF
>TRBV6-6
CASSYSTGRNEKLFF
>TRBV2
CASSEDRGYGYTF
>TRBV7-9
CASSFLQGGREDEQYF
>TRBV30
CAWSVFRQTNTEAFF
>TRBV9
CASSPNAGEQYF
>TRBV9
CASSVTGRTDTQYF
>TRBV10-1
CASSESTGRTGELFF
>TRBV7-2
CASSLEAGVSNEQFF
>TRBV18
CASSPEQGARRETQYF
>TRBV5-4
CASSLGLDSYEQYF
>TRBV27
CASSLGGPDNEQFF
>TRBV5-1
CASSLATGALNYGYTF
>TRBV2
CASSRQGAASAEQYF
>TRBV18
CASSPGGLNTGELFF
>TRBV25-1
CASSELVVDTQYF